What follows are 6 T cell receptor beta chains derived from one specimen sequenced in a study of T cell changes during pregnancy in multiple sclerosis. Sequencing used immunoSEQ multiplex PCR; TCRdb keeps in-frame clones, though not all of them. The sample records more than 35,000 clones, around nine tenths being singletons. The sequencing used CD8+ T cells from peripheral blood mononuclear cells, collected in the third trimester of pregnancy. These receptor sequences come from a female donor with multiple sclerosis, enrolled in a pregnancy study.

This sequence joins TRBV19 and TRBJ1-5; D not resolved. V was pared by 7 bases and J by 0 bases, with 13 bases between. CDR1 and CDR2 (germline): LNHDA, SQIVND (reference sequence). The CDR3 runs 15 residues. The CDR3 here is CASTTAHYSNQPQHF. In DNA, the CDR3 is TGTGCCAGTACTACAGCCCATTATAGCAATCAGCCCCAGCATTTT. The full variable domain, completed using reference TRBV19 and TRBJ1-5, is DGGITQSPKYLFRKEGQNVTLSCEQNLNHDAMYWYRQDPGQGLRLIYYSQIVNDFQKGDIAEGYSVSREKKESFPLTVTSAQKNPTAFYLCASTTAHYSNQPQHFGDGTRLSIL.

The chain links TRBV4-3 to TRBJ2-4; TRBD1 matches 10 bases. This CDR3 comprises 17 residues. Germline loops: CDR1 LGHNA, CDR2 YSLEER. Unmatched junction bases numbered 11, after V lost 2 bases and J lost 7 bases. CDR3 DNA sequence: TGCGCCAGCAGCCAATTCTACGGGACAGGGGATGCGAACATTCAGTACTTC. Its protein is CASSQFYGTGDANIQYF.

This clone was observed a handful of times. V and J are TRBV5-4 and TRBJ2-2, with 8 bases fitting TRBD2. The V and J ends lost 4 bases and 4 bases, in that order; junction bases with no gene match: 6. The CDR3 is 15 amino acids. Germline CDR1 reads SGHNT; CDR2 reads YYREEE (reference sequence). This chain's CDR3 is CASSQTSGFTGELFF. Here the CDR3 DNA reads TGTGCCAGCAGCCAAACTAGCGGCTTCACCGGGGAGCTGTTTTTT.

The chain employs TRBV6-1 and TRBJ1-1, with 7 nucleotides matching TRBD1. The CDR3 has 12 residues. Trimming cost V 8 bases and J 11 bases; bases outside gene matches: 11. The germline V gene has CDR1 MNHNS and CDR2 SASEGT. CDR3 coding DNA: TGTGCCAGCTGGCGGCAGGGGGATTCGGCTTTCTTT. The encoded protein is CASWRQGDSAFF.

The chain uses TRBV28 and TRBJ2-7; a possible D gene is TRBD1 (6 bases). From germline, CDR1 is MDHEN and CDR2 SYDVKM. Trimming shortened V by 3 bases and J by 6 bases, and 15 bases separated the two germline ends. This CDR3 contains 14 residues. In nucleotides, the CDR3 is TGTGCCAGCAGTTTGCCAGGGGCTTCGTCCGAGCAGTACTTC. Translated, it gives CASSLPGASSEQYF.

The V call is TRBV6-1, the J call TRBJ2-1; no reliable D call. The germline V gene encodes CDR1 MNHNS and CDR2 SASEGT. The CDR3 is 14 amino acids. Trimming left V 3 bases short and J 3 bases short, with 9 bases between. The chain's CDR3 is CASSDLGDYNEQFF. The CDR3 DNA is TGTGCCAGCAGTGATCTCGGTGACTACAATGAGCAGTTCTTC.